This T cell receptor (beta chain) was captured by sequencing in a study of post-analysis software for immune sequencing data. Study-wide results and caveats: The study found TRBV5-6, TRBV5-1 and TRBV20-1 among about five TRBV segments more frequent in patients than controls. The study found significantly lower normalized Chao1 diversity in multiple sclerosis patients than in controls.

This CDR3 spans 16 amino acids. The germline CDR1 and CDR2 sequences are KGHDR and SFDVKD. Trimming removed 5 bases at V and 4 bases at J, with 18 bases between. Comments on this clonotype: Antigen: not known.

The TCR beta cDNA libraries contained unique molecular identifiers. TCRdb independently ran MiXCR on the PCR reads; one entry per CDR3 protein. This table has 350,000 to 500,000 distinct CDR3 sequences, 30% to 45% appearing once. Sequencing was carried out using blood. The chain joins TRBV24-1 to TRBJ2-3, with D maybe TRBD2 (6 bases). This clonotype originated in a girl between 2 and 10 years old with multiple sclerosis. The CDR3 protein is CATSGGQRAGPDTQYF. CDR3 nucleotide sequence: TGTGCCACCAGTGGAGGTCAGCGGGCGGGTCCAGATACGCAGTATTTT.